This T cell receptor (beta chain) came from a study of glioma-infiltrating T cells after dendritic cell vaccination (dated by TCRdb to between 2015 and 2016). In terms of the full investigation: The cohort included around 15 glioblastoma patients drawn from Phase I and II dendritic cell vaccination trials, of whom 9 were newly diagnosed and 6 had recurrent disease. Tumor-infiltrating lymphocyte content was quantified and tumor and blood repertoires were compared in dendritic cell-vaccinated glioblastoma patients by deep sequencing of TCR beta CDR3 regions. Survival after dendritic cell vaccination was correlated with TCR sequencing metrics such as TIL content and the overlap between tumor and blood repertoires. The vaccine was prepared from monocyte-derived dendritic cells that were cultured for more than six days with IL-4 and GM-CSF and then pulsed overnight with autologous tumor lysate. Between 2003 and 2012, patients were given autologous tumor lysate-pulsed dendritic cell vaccination. Each patient got three intradermal injections of the dendritic cell vaccine, spaced at biweekly intervals, in the arm below the axilla.

Inclusive of the bounding cysteine and phenylalanine, the CDR3 is 13 residues long. Only CDR3 DNA is held: 39 bases, read in frame from base 1. CDR1 and CDR2, looked up from the germline V gene, are MRHNA and SNTAGT. A distance of 7 bases separates the germline ends of V and J, which lose 2 bases and 3 bases respectively. Study-wide findings and limitations: The three-group TCR overlap response model was characterized as speculative, and prospective validation of the model was stated to be required. Longer time to progression and overall survival after dendritic cell vaccination were predicted by higher estimated pretreatment TIL content. The cohort was small and heterogeneous, only a few patients had full blood and tumor sets, and even fewer had initial-recurrent tumor pairs. TCR clonality showed no direct relationship with survival, which suggests that a diverse polyclonal response may matter.

TCRB CDR3 regions were amplified from 2 ug genomic DNA, or all available DNA if less, using the immunoSEQ assay. The multiplex PCR employed 60 forward primers targeting TCR V beta segments and 13 reverse primers targeting J beta segments. Synthetic control templates were spiked into each sample at limiting dilution to estimate reads per starting template. Sequencing produced 87 bp reads on the Illumina HiSeq System. The original pipeline was this. PCR and sequencing errors were removed by merging closely related sequences with a nearest neighbor algorithm. TCR overlap was measured as the percentage of unique tumor TCR beta sequences also present in the same patient's peripheral blood. TCRdb carries this immuneACCESS record with in-frame sequences only. Its versions omit some clonotypes, under half of them owing to an unresolved V gene in the studies checked, with the rest unexplained. The DNA was the basis for D and trimming; V, J and clone size are from that table. Counted in this sample were roughly 100,000 clones; roughly 90% of them appeared once. Around 2.6% of the sample is held by the ten biggest clonotypes.

Of note for this clone: No cognate antigen has been identified for it. Base qualities are not recorded, but no much larger clone differs from it by a single base.

This specimen's time point label, interpreted: after dendritic cell vaccination, including at tumor progression/relapse. Patients were selected for having adequate residual fresh-frozen tumor tissue and more than two years of available survival data. Molecular status otherwise varied across the glioblastoma patients, but none of them carried an isocitrate dehydrogenase mutation. PBMC were collected before vaccination, two weeks after the third vaccination, and at tumor progression if progression occurred. Genomic DNA was extracted with the Qiagen DNeasy Blood extraction Kit. The V and J segments used are TRBV6-4 and TRBJ1-2; no D gene call is confident. The sequencing used blood, collected after dendritic cell vaccination. The sequence derives from a human donor with glioblastoma. The CDR3 region: CASSDVRYYGYTF. In nucleotides, the sequence is TGTGCCAGCAGTGACGTGAGATACTATGGCTACACCTTC.